The 24 T cell receptor beta chains below come from one sample, sequenced in a study of regulatory T cells in long-lasting Graves disease listed by TCRdb under 2021. Library prep was done by multiplex PCR. The data were produced on an Illumina HiSeq 4000. To build TCR beta libraries, CDR3 regions were amplified by Arm-PCR using iRepertoire HTBI primers. The public reads were reprocessed in TCRdb via fastp at Q25 and MiXCR, keeping in-frame beta chains. Every CDR3 protein is listed once, alongside the most common genes and DNA of its rows. This sample gives a few hundred thousand distinct CDR3 sequences in total; 15% to 20% of them show up just once. Around 15% of the sample is in the top ten clones. What this sample's time point label stands for: newly diagnosed GD, antithyroid drugs for less than 3 months. For both TCR sequencing and RNA sequencing, RNA was extracted from PBMCs in TRIzol. This sample was shared with a second study, whose subject was T cells in Graves' hyperthyroidism and ophthalmopathy.

The specimen was peripheral blood mononuclear cells (PBMCs), collected at new diagnosis, from a patient treated with antithyroid drugs. The receptors derive from a woman in her twenties or thirties with Graves disease. Donor details come from another sample of the same person, matched by shared clones.

The genes are TRBV6-2 or TRBV6-3 and TRBJ1-2; maybe TRBD1 (5 bases). CDR3 length: 13 residues. V gave up 5 bases and J gave up 4 bases, with 11 bases separating them. The germline V gene has CDR1 MNHEY and CDR2 SVGEGT. The CDR3 loop reads CASSREGTYGYTF. The CDR3 region has the DNA TGTGCCAGCAGTCGAGAGGGGACCTATGGCTACACCTTC.

This clonotype was observed many times. V gene TRBV5-1 combines with J gene TRBJ2-2; no firm D call. Deletions cut 7 bases from V and 4 bases from J, with 14 bases between. The V gene's germline CDR1 is SGHRS and CDR2 YFSETQ. CDR3 length equals 14 residues. CDR3 in amino acids: CASGVSGFTGELFF. The CDR3 nucleotides read TGCGCCAGCGGCGTGTCAGGTTTCACCGGGGAGCTGTTTTTT.

This clonotype was seen a few times. The chain carries TRBV19 and TRBJ2-5; D is ambiguous. CDR1 is LNHDA and CDR2 is SQIVND in the germline V gene (reference sequence). The CDR3 contains 13 residues. V gave up 0 bases and J gave up 7 bases, with 9 bases separating them. The CDR3 spells CASSIDPGGTQYF. For the CDR3, the DNA is TGTGCCAGTAGTATAGATCCGGGCGGGACCCAGTACTTC.

This clonotype was seen ten or more times. The chain recombines TRBV13 with TRBJ1-2; D is unclear. The ends were cut back, 5 bases at V and 8 bases at J, with 15 bases in the middle. This CDR3 is 13 amino acids long. Germline V gene data show CDR1 as PRHDT and CDR2 as FYEKMQ (reference sequence). The chain's CDR3 is CASSPTSRAGYTF. CDR3 nucleotide sequence: TGTGCCAGCAGCCCAACCTCCCGGGCCGGCTACACCTTC.

This clonotype showed up just a few times. The rearrangement links TRBV10-3 to TRBJ1-6; TRBD1 agrees at 7 bases. The V gene end was trimmed by 5 bases and the J gene end by 2 bases; junction bases not matched to a gene: 3. This CDR3 spans 15 amino acids. Per the germline V gene, CDR1 is ENHRY and CDR2 is SYGVKD. CDR3 loop: CAISNGTAYNSPLHF. CDR3 DNA: TGTGCCATCAGTAACGGGACAGCCTATAATTCACCCCTCCACTTT.

This clonotype occurred many times. J is TRBJ1-4 and V is TRBV4-2; no clear D. Trimming cost V 1 base and J 0 bases, with 6 bases left between them. CDR3 length: 15 amino acids. The germline V gene encodes CDR1 LGHNA and CDR2 YNFKEQ. The CDR3 sequence is CASSQGGATNEKLFF. CDR3 bases: TGTGCCAGCAGCCAAGGGGGTGCAACTAATGAAAAACTGTTTTTT.

The sample holds many counts of this clonotype. The rearrangement links TRBV11-3 to TRBJ2-3, with D unresolved. CDR3 length equals 13 residues. Germline V CDR1 and CDR2: SGHNT, YENEEA. V was trimmed by 0 bases and J by 14 bases, leaving 15 bases between them. This CDR3 is CASSLENGDFPYF. The CDR3 DNA reads TGTGCCAGCAGCTTAGAAAACGGAGACTTTCCGTATTTT.

CDR3 amino acids: CSATESYNSPLHF. CDR3 DNA sequence: TGCAGTGCTACAGAGTCGTATAATTCACCCCTCCACTTT. The genes are TRBV20-1 and TRBJ1-6; no reliable D call. The length of the CDR3 is 13 residues. The V end was cut by 4 bases, the J end by 4 bases, with 8 bases between. Germline V gene sequence: CDR1 DFQATT, CDR2 SNEGSKA (reference sequence).

This clonotype was seen many times. V is TRBV20-1 and J is TRBJ2-1, with TRBD1 matching 10 bases. CDR1 and CDR2 (germline): DFQATT, SNEGSKA (reference sequence). Trimming at V came to 6 bases and at J to 9 bases, leaving 5 bases not matched to a gene. CDR3 length equals 12 residues. CDR3 loop: CSAGQGNAEQFF. The CDR3 bases are TGCAGTGCGGGACAGGGGAATGCTGAGCAGTTCTTC.

Many counts were recorded for this clonotype. The chain has TRBV7-9 and TRBJ2-3; perhaps TRBD2 as D (6 bases). This CDR3 has 15 residues. CDR1 is SEHNR, CDR2 FQNEAQ, per germline (reference sequence). The germline V and J ends were trimmed by 7 bases and 2 bases, with 16 bases remaining between them. The CDR3 here is CASTSGLGFTDTQYF. The DNA of the CDR3 is TGTGCCAGCACCTCGGGACTGGGGTTCACAGATACGCAGTATTTT.

V gene TRBV11-1 combines with J gene TRBJ2-7, with TRBD2 identical over 8 bases. V was pared by 5 bases and J by 0 bases, with 6 bases of the junction left unmatched. The CDR3 length is 15 residues. Germline V gives CDR1 SGHAT, CDR2 FQDESV (reference sequence). The CDR3 protein is CASSPGGGSSYEQYF. CDR3 coding DNA: TGTGCCAGCAGCCCCGGGGGGGGGAGCTCCTACGAGCAGTACTTC.

The sample holds a few counts of this clonotype. Since a much larger clone is just one base distant, this may be a read error. The CDR3 bases are TGCGGTGCTAGCCCCGCCGTGAATGAAAAACTGTTTTTT. This sequence encodes CGASPAVNEKLFF. The V call is TRBV20-1, the J call TRBJ1-4; unclear D gene. The length of the CDR3 is 13 residues. From germline, CDR1 is DFQATT and CDR2 SNEGSKA (reference sequence).

V and J are TRBV7-9 and TRBJ2-7, with D uncertain. Per the germline V gene, CDR1 is SEHNR and CDR2 is FQNEAQ (reference sequence). V was shortened by 0 bases and J by 5 bases, with 17 bases between the two germline ends. This CDR3 contains 16 residues. The CDR3 loop is CASSLARGTKADEQYF. Written as DNA, the CDR3 is TGTGCCAGCAGCTTAGCCAGAGGCACTAAAGCCGACGAGCAGTACTTC.

The chain recombines TRBV15 with TRBJ2-1, with D unresolved. This CDR3 is 13 amino acids long. The germline gives CDR1 LNHNV, CDR2 YYDKDF (reference sequence). The ends were cut back, 1 base at V and 7 bases at J, with 8 bases in the middle. The CDR3 sequence is CATSRGGGNEQFF. The CDR3 nucleotides read TGTGCCACCAGCAGAGGGGGTGGAAATGAGCAGTTCTTC. Filled out from reference TRBV15 and TRBJ2-1, the complete variable domain reads DAMVIQNPRYQVTQFGKPVTLSCSQTLNHNVMYWYQQKSSQAPKLLFHYYDKDFNNEADTPDNFQSRRPNTSFCFLDIRSPGLGDTAMYLCATSRGGGNEQFFGPGTRLTVL.

The count of this clonotype is one. Sequence at one end of the junction differs from germline and may be a read error. The chain combines TRBV12-3 or TRBV12-4 with TRBJ1-2; TRBD1 is a possible D gene (5 bases). The CDR3 has 16 residues. The CDR3 DNA sequence: TGTGCCAGCAGCTTAGTGGCGGGGACCGATAGATATGGCTACACCTTC. This encodes CASSLVAGTDRYGYTF.

This clonotype was picked up a small number of times. This sequence may be a read error, since a much larger clone differs from it by one base. V is TRBV12-3 or TRBV12-4 and J is TRBJ1-4; the D is unclear. This CDR3 spans 15 amino acids. CDR3 nucleotide sequence: TGTGCCAGCAGCCGTACACCCGCAACTAATGAAAAACTGGTTTTT. This codes for CASSRTPATNEKLVF.

This clonotype was observed at least ten times. The chain is built from TRBV5-8 and TRBJ1-6, with TRBD1 as a possible D gene (6 bases). Germline V gene data show CDR1 as SGHTS and CDR2 as YDEGEE. Trimming removed 6 bases from V and 8 bases from J, with 18 bases in between. There are 15 residues in the CDR3. The CDR3, as DNA: TGTGCCAGCACCACACTGCAGGGGTGGGATTCACCCCTCCACTTT. Encoded protein: CASTTLQGWDSPLHF.

This clonotype has ten or more counts. The junction and the germline gene differ at one end; a read error may be behind it. V is TRBV7-8 and J is TRBJ2-1, with 9 bases lining up with TRBD1. This CDR3 is 13 amino acids long. CDR1 is SGHVS, CDR2 FQNEAQ, per germline. CDR3 DNA sequence: TGTGCCAGCAGCTTAGTAGGGAACAGGGGGCCGGTCTTC. This translates into CASSLVGNRGPVF.

This clonotype was counted many times. V gene TRBV19 combines with J gene TRBJ1-2; the D gene is possibly TRBD1 (5 bases). This CDR3 is built from 14 residues. The V gene's germline CDR1 is LNHDA and CDR2 SQIVND (reference sequence). Trimming stripped 5 bases from V and 5 bases from J, with 15 bases between. The CDR3, as DNA: TGTGCCAGTAGTTGGGGAGAGGGGACGTATGGCTACACCTTC. Amino acids: CASSWGEGTYGYTF.

This clonotype was counted at least ten times. The chain combines TRBV20-1 with TRBJ2-5, with 8 bases lining up with TRBD2. Germline CDR1 DFQATT, CDR2 SNEGSKA (reference sequence). The V gene end was trimmed by 3 bases and the J gene end by 2 bases; junction bases not matched to a gene: 5. This CDR3 is 14 amino acids long. DNA of the CDR3: TGCAGTGCTAGTCTCGGGGGGGCACAAGAGACCCAGTACTTC. Its translation: CSASLGGAQETQYF.

About this clonotype: Being one base from a much bigger clone, this may be a read error. The V and J genes are TRBV5-6 and TRBJ1-1, with D possibly being TRBD1 (5 bases). Germline loops: CDR1 SGHDT, CDR2 YYEEEE. This CDR3 comprises 15 residues. The CDR3: CAGSLGRRGSTEAFF. The CDR3 nucleotides are TGTGCCGGCAGCTTGGGACGACGGGGAAGCACTGAAGCTTTCTTT.

At least ten counts were recorded for this clonotype. The chain has TRBV2 and TRBJ1-3; D not certain. CDR3 size: 13 residues. Deletions cut 9 bases from V and 2 bases from J, with 11 bases between. CDR1 is SNHLY and CDR2 is FYNNEI in the germline V gene. The CDR3 sequence: CARTTEPGNTIYF. CDR3 DNA sequence: TGTGCCAGAACGACGGAACCTGGAAACACCATATATTTT.

This clonotype has just a few counts. The chain employs TRBV7-9 and TRBJ2-5; TRBD1 might be the D (5 bases). The CDR3 spans 14 residues. Germline V gives CDR1 SEHNR, CDR2 FQNEAQ (reference sequence). Trimming took 3 bases from V and 1 from J, leaving 9 bases between them. The CDR3 loop reads CASSFLGAQETQYF. The CDR3, as DNA: TGTGCCAGCAGCTTCCTAGGGGCCCAAGAGACCCAGTACTTC.

In regard to this clonotype: A much larger clone lies a single base off, so this may be a read error. The chain couples TRBV13 to TRBJ1-4, with D possibly TRBD1 on 5 matching bases. The CDR3 length is 15 residues. Trimming left V 1 base short and J 8 bases short, with 14 bases between. From germline, CDR1 is PRHDT and CDR2 FYEKMQ (reference sequence). The CDR3 DNA sequence: TGTGCCAGCAGCTTAGCGGGAGGGGTCCGCGAAAAACTGTTTTTT. Translated: CASSLAGGVREKLFF.